This T cell receptor beta chain was recorded in a study of blood T cell repertoires in COVID-19. For the study at large: In each case, the material was cDNA or gDNA derived from T cells, B-cell-depleted T cells, or PBMCs.

Germline V gives CDR1 SGDLS, CDR2 YYNGEE. The CDR3 contains 16 residues. The ends lost 0 bases at V and 5 bases at J; junction bases unmatched: 6. The participants were between about 18 and 95 years old and came from 24 US areas. This table comes from immunoSEQ multiplex PCR, and its TCRdb copy is limited to in-frame clones, with some not included. The sample includes almost 400,000 clones, 88% of them seen just once. The sequence was obtained from a woman in her 30s with acute COVID-19. Sequenced sample: PBMCs or T cells enriched from blood (not recorded which). V and J are TRBV9 and TRBJ2-1, with 9 positions matching TRBD2. DNA of the CDR3: TGTGCCAGCAGCGTAGTTGGCGGGGGGGCCGACAATGAGCAGTTCTTC. The encoded protein is CASSVVGGGADNEQFF.